The 29 T cell receptor beta chains in this list originate from one sample, sequenced in a study of CD8 T cells in Susac syndrome (dated by TCRdb to the late 2010s). Preparation of the library involved the immunoSEQ multiplex PCR assay. RNA was extracted using the RNeasy kit, and about 0.5 to 1 microgram was reverse transcribed with random hexamers. The public sequencing data were trimmed at Q25 with fastp and processed into clonotypes with MiXCR by TCRdb, which kept only in-frame beta chains. Each CDR3 protein gets just one entry, which takes the most common genes and DNA from the rows behind it. Across this sample there are around 230,000 distinct CDR3 sequences, with nearly 97% seen only once. Of the sample, 0.095% is held by the ten largest clones. What was sequenced was CD4+ T cells from PBMCs. Receptors originate from a human donor with multiple sclerosis.

The V and J genes are TRBV13 and TRBJ2-1, with D perhaps given as TRBD1 or TRBD2 (5 bases each). CDR3 length: 13 amino acids. The germline V gene encodes CDR1 PRHDT and CDR2 FYEKMQ (reference sequence). V gave up 5 bases and J gave up 10 bases, with 15 bases separating them. Here the CDR3 reads CASSPRSGSEQFF. The CDR3 region has the DNA TGTGCCAGCAGCCCAAGATCAGGGAGCGAGCAGTTCTTC.

The genes are TRBV2 and TRBJ2-7, with 8 bases fitting TRBD1. The CDR3 spans 13 residues. The V gene end was trimmed by 7 bases and the J gene end by 1 base; junction bases not matched to a gene: 3. Germline V lookup: CDR1 SNHLY, CDR2 FYNNEI. CDR3 loop: CASTGDRSYEQYF. In DNA, the CDR3 is TGTGCCAGCACTGGGGACAGGTCCTACGAGCAGTACTTC.

The chain carries TRBV30 and TRBJ2-5, with TRBD2 matching 7 bases. CDR3 length: 13 amino acids. Unmatched junction bases numbered 8, after V lost 3 bases and J lost 7 bases. CDR1 and CDR2 from the germline V gene are GTSNPN and SVGIG (reference sequence). The CDR3 DNA is TGTGCCTGGAGCAGCGGGAAGGGCGGGACCCAGTACTTC. Translated, it gives CAWSSGKGGTQYF.

This rearrangement joins TRBV30 to TRBJ1-5; D not resolved. V was clipped by 1 base and J by 6 bases, with 13 bases between them. CDR3 length equals 14 residues. Germline lookup yields CDR1 GTSNPN and CDR2 SVGIG (reference sequence). Written as DNA, the CDR3 is TGTGCCTGGAGTGATTCCACTGTAAGTCAGCCCCAGCATTTT. It yields the protein CAWSDSTVSQPQHF. Using reference TRBV30 and TRBJ1-5 for the parts outside the CDR3, the full variable domain is SQTIHQWPATLVQPVGSPLSLECTVEGTSNPNLYWYRQAAGRGLQLLFYSVGIGQISSEVPQNLSASRPQDRQFILSSKKLLLSDSGFYLCAWSDSTVSQPQHFGDGTRLSIL.

The chain is built from TRBV19 and TRBJ2-1; 7 positions match TRBD2. CDR1 LNHDA and CDR2 SQIVND come from the germline V gene (reference sequence). Losses at the gene ends were 0 bases for V and 6 bases for J; bases not matched to a gene: 5. The CDR3 has 15 amino acids. CDR3 nucleotide sequence: TGTGCCAGTAGTATAGATTTGAGGACTAGCAATGAGCAGTTCTTC. This encodes CASSIDLRTSNEQFF.

The V gene is TRBV18, the J gene TRBJ1-5; D is possibly TRBD1 (5 bases). CDR3 length equals 14 residues. Germline values: CDR1 KGHSH, CDR2 LQKENI. V was shortened by 1 base and J by 8 bases, with 12 bases between the two germline ends. CDR3 protein: CASSPRGSAEPQHF. CDR3 coding DNA: TGTGCCAGCTCACCACGGGGCAGTGCGGAGCCCCAGCATTTT.

This clonotype was recorded once. This sequence joins TRBV9 and TRBJ2-3; 10 bases are a match to TRBD2. This CDR3 is built from 16 residues. CDR1 SGDLS and CDR2 YYNGEE come from the germline V gene. Losses at the gene ends were 0 bases for V and 1 base for J; bases not matched to a gene: 2. Here the CDR3 DNA reads TGTGCCAGCAGCGTAGGAGGGACTAGCGGCACAGATACGCAGTATTTT. Translated: CASSVGGTSGTDTQYF.

This chain links TRBV2 with TRBJ1-5; D uncertain. V was clipped by 3 bases and J by 2 bases, with 11 bases between them. Germline lookup yields CDR1 SNHLY and CDR2 FYNNEI. This CDR3 is 15 amino acids long. In DNA form, the CDR3 reads TGTGCCAGCAGTGAGCAGCGGACGGGCAATCAGCCCCAGCATTTT. It specifies CASSEQRTGNQPQHF.

This chain links TRBV27 with TRBJ2-3; 8 positions match TRBD2. Germline V gives CDR1 MNHEY, CDR2 SMNVEV (reference sequence). This CDR3 region has 17 residues. Trimming at V came to 2 bases and at J to 2 bases, leaving 9 bases not matched to a gene. As DNA, the CDR3 is TGTGCCAGCAGTTTACTAAAATCCGGGAGGGCCACAGATACGCAGTATTTT. Translating gives CASSLLKSGRATDTQYF.

This sequence joins TRBV29-1 and TRBJ1-1; perhaps TRBD1 as D (5 bases). Trimming left V 6 bases short and J 5 bases short, with 13 bases between. Germline V gives CDR1 SQVTM, CDR2 ANQGSEA. The CDR3 contains 12 residues. The CDR3, as DNA: TGCAGCGTGCTTCGGGGGACGACTGAAGCTTTCTTT. This sequence encodes CSVLRGTTEAFF.

This clonotype turned up a few times. The chain carries TRBV3-1 and TRBJ2-5, with D hard to call. The CDR3 has 13 amino acids. V lost 3 bases to trimming and J lost 2 bases, with 7 bases between them. The germline V gene has CDR1 LGHDT and CDR2 YNNKEL (reference sequence). As DNA, the CDR3 is TGTGCCAGCAGCCAGGGCCTACAAGAGACCCAGTACTTC. Translated: CASSQGLQETQYF.

The chain uses TRBV30 and TRBJ2-1; 9 nucleotides line up with TRBD2. Losses at the gene ends were 4 bases for V and 13 bases for J; bases not matched to a gene: 8. This CDR3 is built from 12 residues. Germline assignment: CDR1 GTSNPN and CDR2 SVGIG (reference sequence). The CDR3 coding sequence is TGTGCCTGGACTAGCGGGACGACCTCACAGTTCTTC. This codes for CAWTSGTTSQFF.

The V gene is TRBV7-2, the J gene TRBJ2-7; 10 nucleotides match TRBD2. This CDR3 is built from 15 residues. V trimming: 5 bases; J trimming: 2 bases; junction bases outside the gene matches: 6. In germline, CDR1 is SGHTA, CDR2 FQGNSA. CDR3 region: CASSLTSGETYEQYF. In nucleotides, the CDR3 is TGTGCCAGCAGCCTCACTAGCGGGGAAACCTACGAGCAGTACTTC.

The rearrangement joins TRBV3-1 to TRBJ2-5, with D possibly being TRBD1 (6 bases). The length of the CDR3 is 14 residues. V was trimmed by 1 base and J by 5 bases, leaving 11 bases between them. The germline V gene encodes CDR1 LGHDT and CDR2 YNNKEL (reference sequence). The CDR3 protein is CASSQGGDKETQYF. The CDR3 nucleotides read TGTGCCAGCAGCCAAGGTGGGGACAAGGAGACCCAGTACTTC.

A single count supports this clonotype. The V and J genes are TRBV29-1 and TRBJ2-7; D could derive from TRBD1 or TRBD2 (5 bases each). This CDR3 comprises 16 residues. Deletions cut 4 bases from V and 2 bases from J, with 21 bases between. Germline CDR1 reads SQVTM; CDR2 reads ANQGSEA. CDR3 region: CSVVSSTGTDTYEQYF. The DNA of the CDR3 is TGCAGCGTTGTTTCATCCACCGGGACGGATACCTACGAGCAGTACTTC.

The genes are TRBV28 and TRBJ2-7; D is ambiguous. V was clipped by 5 bases and J by 1 base, with 15 bases between them. The CDR3 is 15 residues long. Per the germline V gene, CDR1 is MDHEN and CDR2 is SYDVKM. This CDR3 is CASSDQRLPSYEQYF. The CDR3 DNA is TGTGCCAGCAGTGACCAACGCTTACCATCCTACGAGCAGTACTTC.

A single count supports this clonotype. The rearrangement uses TRBV2 and TRBJ1-2, with 7 bases identical to TRBD1. Per the germline V gene, CDR1 is SNHLY and CDR2 is FYNNEI. The CDR3 is 16 amino acids. V lost 4 bases, J lost 0 bases, and 8 bases stayed unmatched. The CDR3 nucleotides read TGTGCCAGCAGTGGAGACAGGGAGGGGACTAACTATGGCTACACCTTC. Translation: CASSGDREGTNYGYTF.

V is TRBV13 and J is TRBJ1-2; 7 nucleotides align to TRBD1. The CDR3 is 15 amino acids. Looked up from germline, CDR1 is PRHDT and CDR2 is FYEKMQ (reference sequence). The junction had 13 bases not matched to a gene; V was cut back by 4 bases and J by 8 bases. The CDR3 spells CASSSTPGQRGGYTF. DNA of the CDR3: TGTGCCAGCAGCTCCACCCCGGGACAGCGCGGGGGCTACACCTTC.

The J gene is TRBJ1-3, the V gene TRBV20-1; no definite D call. The CDR3 is 13 residues long. CDR1 is DFQATT, CDR2 SNEGSKA, per germline (reference sequence). V was trimmed by 2 bases and J by 0 bases, leaving 5 bases between them. The CDR3 bases are TGCAGTGCTAGACAGGTCTCTGGAAACACCATATATTTT. This encodes CSARQVSGNTIYF.

The gene calls are TRBV28 and TRBJ2-7; 9 bases align to TRBD2. The J segment lost 2 bases and the V segment lost 6 bases, leaving 8 bases of the junction unmatched. The CDR3 loop spans 15 amino acids. The germline CDR1 and CDR2 sequences are MDHEN and SYDVKM. CDR3 nucleotides: TGTGCCAGCAGGGGAGGACTAGCGCGGACCTACGAGCAGTACTTC. Translation gives CASRGGLARTYEQYF.

The chain recombines TRBV27 with TRBJ2-2; D remains unclear. V lost 6 bases and J lost 4, with 9 bases in between. The CDR3 runs to 13 residues. Germline V CDR1 and CDR2: MNHEY, SMNVEV (reference sequence). CDR3 DNA: TGTGCCAGCAGACCCCTAATCACCGGGGAGCTGTTTTTT. Its translation is CASRPLITGELFF.

The genes are TRBV29-1 and TRBJ2-5; D unclear. CDR1 and CDR2 from the germline V gene are SQVTM and ANQGSEA. The ends were cut back, 5 bases at V and 5 bases at J, with 6 bases in the middle. CDR3 size: 10 residues. The CDR3 is CSVLGETQYF. CDR3 DNA: TGCAGCGTTCTTGGGGAGACCCAGTACTTC.

The rearrangement joins TRBV20-1 to TRBJ2-3; D gene ambiguous. From germline, CDR1 is DFQATT and CDR2 SNEGSKA (reference sequence). Trimming shortened V by 6 bases and J by 3 bases, and 13 bases separated the two germline ends. CDR3 length equals 13 residues. The CDR3 sequence: CSAQLGGTDTQYF. The CDR3 coding sequence is TGCAGTGCCCAGCTCGGCGGAACAGATACGCAGTATTTT.

The chain is built from TRBV29-1 and TRBJ1-5; no firm D call. The CDR3 is 16 amino acids. Deletions cut 3 bases from V and 3 bases from J, with 18 bases between. Looked up from germline, CDR1 is SQVTM and CDR2 is ANQGSEA. The CDR3: CSVDLGRRSTNQPQHF. The CDR3 coding sequence is TGCAGCGTTGATTTAGGCAGGAGATCTACCAATCAGCCCCAGCATTTT.

This clonotype was seen just once. The chain carries TRBV12-3 or TRBV12-4 and TRBJ1-5; the match to TRBD1 covers 9 bases. This CDR3 region has 14 residues. V lost 6 bases, J lost 4 bases, and 4 bases stayed unmatched. This CDR3 reads CASSRGTGNQPQHF. The CDR3 coding sequence is TGTGCCAGCAGCCGTGGGACAGGGAATCAGCCCCAGCATTTT.

The gene calls are TRBV12-3 or TRBV12-4 and TRBJ1-4; TRBD1 is a possible D gene (6 bases). The CDR3 has 13 residues. Trimming left V 8 bases short and J 8 bases short, with 15 bases between. The CDR3 is CASLRGVGEKLFF. CDR3 nucleotide sequence: TGTGCCAGCCTGAGGGGGGTGGGGGAAAAACTGTTTTTT.

The J gene is TRBJ1-1, the V gene TRBV15; D gene ambiguous. V was pared by 1 base and J by 6 bases, with 9 bases between. Germline lookup yields CDR1 LNHNV and CDR2 YYDKDF (reference sequence). The CDR3 is 13 amino acids. CDR3 sequence: CATSRGGSPEAFF. In DNA form, the CDR3 reads TGTGCCACCAGCAGAGGTGGCTCCCCTGAAGCTTTCTTT.

The rearrangement joins TRBV3-1 to TRBJ2-7; 8 nucleotides agree with TRBD2. Germline CDR1 LGHDT, CDR2 YNNKEL (reference sequence). The CDR3 is made up of 14 amino acids. Unmatched junction bases numbered 7, after V lost 4 bases and J lost 5 bases. CDR3 nucleotides: TGTGCCAGCAGCCTCGACGGGACTAGAAACGAGCAGTACTTC. Translation gives CASSLDGTRNEQYF.

Only one count was recorded for this clonotype. This chain joins TRBV23-1 and TRBJ1-5; no clear D gene. TRBV23-1 is marked as an open reading frame, function uncertain. The ends were cut back, 4 bases at V and 4 bases at J, with 11 bases in the middle. The CDR3 has 14 amino acids. The chain's CDR3 is CASSRPDGNQPQHF. The DNA of the CDR3 is TGCGCCAGCAGTCGTCCGGACGGAAATCAGCCCCAGCATTTT.